What follows are 13 T cell receptor beta chains derived from one specimen sequenced in a study of blood T cell repertoires in COVID-19. Only in-frame clones appear in the TCRdb table, and some are missing; sequencing was by immunoSEQ multiplex PCR. Of about 300,000 clones listed, around 88% are singletons. Material: peripheral blood. The receptors stem from a woman in her thirties who had recovered from COVID-19.

This rearrangement joins TRBV9 to TRBJ2-5, with TRBD2 matching over 7 bases. The CDR3 length is 14 residues. Unmatched junction bases numbered 4, after V lost 4 bases and J lost 1 base. The V gene's germline CDR1 is SGDLS and CDR2 YYNGEE. In DNA form, the CDR3 reads TGTGCCAGCAGCAGGGGAGGGCCCCAAGAGACCCAGTACTTC. Translation gives CASSRGGPQETQYF.

The rearrangement joins TRBV19 to TRBJ1-2; D remains unclear. The CDR3 contains 15 residues. The V and J ends lost 5 bases and 0 bases respectively, with 13 bases between them. Germline-derived CDR1 and CDR2 are LNHDA and SQIVND (reference sequence). The CDR3 DNA reads as TGTGCCAGTAGTCCGATACACAGAGCTAACTATGGCTACACCTTC. Translating gives CASSPIHRANYGYTF.

V usage is TRBV4-2 and J usage is TRBJ2-5; possibly TRBD2 for D (6 bases). The CDR3 extends over 17 amino acids. V dropped 5 bases and J dropped 2 bases, with 21 bases sitting between them. Germline V CDR1 and CDR2: LGHNA, YNFKEQ. The CDR3 is CASSSGRTVGGQETQYF. The CDR3 DNA reads TGTGCCAGCAGCTCTGGCCGAACGGTGGGGGGACAAGAGACCCAGTACTTC.

This rearrangement joins TRBV3-1 (or the pseudogene TRBV3-2) to TRBJ2-1; D might be TRBD2 (6 bases). The CDR3 length is 12 residues. V was pared by 3 bases and J by 9 bases, with 9 bases between. CDR1 is LGHDT, CDR2 YNNKEL, per germline (reference sequence). CDR3: CASSQGGGEQFF. The CDR3 DNA reads as TGTGCCAGCAGCCAGGGAGGCGGTGAGCAGTTCTTC.

This clone showed up just once. The chain recombines TRBV24-1 with TRBJ2-3; a possible D gene is TRBD1 (5 bases). Germline values: CDR1 KGHDR, CDR2 SFDVKD. This CDR3 contains 15 residues. Trimming cost V 4 bases and J 5 bases, with 15 bases left between them. CDR3 sequence (DNA): TGTGCCACCAGTGAACCCTGGGGCCAGCTAGATACGCAGTATTTT. This gives the protein CATSEPWGQLDTQYF.

The chain uses TRBV29-1 and TRBJ1-1, with D possibly matching TRBD1 (6 bases). The ends were cut back, 8 bases at V and 4 bases at J, with 17 bases in the middle. Germline V gene data show CDR1 as SQVTM and CDR2 as ANQGSEA. The CDR3 sequence is 13 residues long. The CDR3 DNA reads TGCAGCTCGATCAGGGGTCCCCCCACTGAAGCTTTCTTT. Translating gives CSSIRGPPTEAFF.

This chain uses TRBV15 with TRBJ2-5; TRBD1 agrees at 7 bases. The CDR3 totals 15 residues. The junction had 9 bases not matched to a gene; V was cut back by 3 bases and J by 5 bases. Germline V gives CDR1 LNHNV, CDR2 YYDKDF (reference sequence). The CDR3 here is CATSRFGTVGETQYF. In DNA form, the CDR3 reads TGTGCCACCAGCAGGTTCGGGACAGTGGGTGAGACCCAGTACTTC.

In DNA form, the CDR3 reads TGTGCCAGCAGCTTGAGGCGGGGAATTAGCTCCTACAATGAGCAGTTCTTC. Amino acids: CASSLRRGISSYNEQFF. The genes are TRBV7-9 and TRBJ2-1, with D maybe TRBD2 (6 bases). The length of the CDR3 is 17 residues. V shed 3 bases and J shed 0 bases, with 15 bases lying between them. The germline V gene has CDR1 SEHNR and CDR2 FQNEAQ (reference sequence).

This sequence joins TRBV14 and TRBJ2-7, with D uncertain. The CDR3 has 16 amino acids. V was pared by 1 base and J by 0 bases, with 13 bases between. Germline CDR1 reads SGHDN; CDR2 reads FVKESK. The CDR3 region has the DNA TGTGCCAGCAGCCAAGGGGCCTTAATTAGCTCCTACGAGCAGTACTTC. Protein product: CASSQGALISSYEQYF.

The rearrangement links TRBV5-1 to TRBJ2-3; a weak D match, TRBD2 (6 bases). The V end lost 6 bases, the J end lost 6 bases, and 17 bases lay between the germline ends. The CDR3 has 14 residues. Germline V gives CDR1 SGHRS, CDR2 YFSETQ. DNA of the CDR3: TGCGCCAGCAAGGTCTCGGGGGTCGTGGATACGCAGTATTTT. It specifies CASKVSGVVDTQYF.

The gene calls are TRBV11-2 and TRBJ1-5; D is unclear. Trimming removed 1 base from V and 3 bases from J, with 13 bases in between. This CDR3 has 16 amino acids. Germline CDR1 is SGHAT and CDR2 is FQNNGV. The CDR3: CASSLGSGGYNQPQHF. The DNA for the CDR3 is TGTGCCAGCAGCTTAGGTTCGGGAGGATACAATCAGCCCCAGCATTTT.

This rearrangement joins TRBV3-1 (or the pseudogene TRBV3-2) to TRBJ2-5; no definite D call. Germline V gene lookup returns CDR1 LGHDT and CDR2 YNNKEL (reference sequence). The V end was cut by 1 base, the J end by 5 bases, with 8 bases between. CDR3 length equals 13 residues. CDR3 amino acids: CASSQGHLETQYF. CDR3 bases: TGTGCCAGCAGCCAAGGACATTTGGAGACCCAGTACTTC.

CDR3 nucleotides: TGTGCCAGCAGCAAACGGACAGAGGAGACCCAGTACTTC. It codes for CASSKRTEETQYF. This rearrangement joins TRBV3-1 (or the pseudogene TRBV3-2) to TRBJ2-5; D is possibly TRBD1 (6 bases). CDR3 length: 13 residues. Germline CDR1 and CDR2: LGHDT and YNNKEL (reference sequence). The ends were cut back, 5 bases at V and 5 bases at J, with 12 bases in the middle.